This TCR beta chain is drawn from a study of blood T cell repertoires in COVID-19. The wider study: Whether acute or convalescent, the COVID-19 samples came from the United States, Italy and Spain. In each case, the material was cDNA or gDNA derived from T cells, B-cell-depleted T cells, or PBMCs.

Unmatched junction bases numbered 5, after V lost 5 bases and J lost 0 bases. CDR1 and CDR2 from the germline V gene are MDHEN and SYDVKM. This CDR3 has 17 amino acids. Original methodology: Amplification from reference gene primers served as the basis for estimated nucleated cell counts. Measured with immunoSEQ multiplex PCR; TCRdb has only the in-frame clones, and not every one. The DNA gave D and trimming, while V, J and clone size come from that table. The sample consists of 40,000 to 50,000 clones, approximately 86% of them appearing once. The chain combines TRBV28 with TRBJ1-5; 12 bases fit TRBD1. This sequence originates from a man aged 50 or older with active COVID-19. The material sequenced was peripheral blood. The CDR3: CASSQGQGAVSNQPQHF. The CDR3, as DNA: TGTGCCAGCAGTCAGGGACAGGGGGCGGTTAGCAATCAGCCCCAGCATTTT. Full variable domain (missing parts from reference TRBV28 and TRBJ1-5): DVKVTQSSRYLVKRTGEKVFLECVQDMDHENMFWYRQDPGLGLRLIYFSYDVKMKEKGDIPEGYSVSREKKERFSLILESASTNQTSMYLCASSQGQGAVSNQPQHFGDGTRLSIL.